A selection of T cell receptor beta chains follows, all from one sample in a study of blood T cell repertoires in COVID-19. Here immunoSEQ multiplex PCR was the method, and the copy in TCRdb shows in-frame clones only, minus some. The sample holds just over 300,000 clones, 86% seen once. Material: PBMCs or T cells enriched from blood (not recorded which). These receptors were obtained from a man younger than 40 who had recovered from COVID-19. Both conserved end residues are trimmed from each CDR3. The order of the fields is V gene, D gene, J gene, CDR3 protein. A D gene is named only where the DNA matches it firmly.

>TRBV2|TRBD2|TRBJ2-7
ASNPTGGREGRVSYEQY
>TRBV5-6|NA|TRBJ2-1
ASSLGVGDEQF
>TRBV28|NA|TRBJ2-4
ASSFIAQGGKNIQY
>TRBV18|NA|TRBJ1-3
ASSPPGSSSGNTIY
>TRBV2|NA|TRBJ1-5
ASSGEVLRQPQH
>TRBV25-1|TRBD1|TRBJ1-4
ASSRTGTNEKLF
>TRBV15|TRBD1|TRBJ2-7
ATSRDRESYEQY
>TRBV6-5|TRBD2|TRBJ2-5
ASRKGLAVETQY
>TRBV28|NA|TRBJ2-2
ASTRGAGTSGGELF
>TRBV7-2|NA|TRBJ1-1
ASRGLPNTEAF
>TRBV10-3|TRBD2|TRBJ2-3
AISEVAGVTDTQY
>TRBV30|NA|TRBJ1-1
AWSVITGEAF
>TRBV5-6|TRBD2|TRBJ2-3
ASSLSAGDTQY
>TRBV11-3|TRBD2|TRBJ2-3
ASSPPGLAPQGADTQY
>TRBV2|TRBD1|TRBJ2-7
ASRMTGGVSTIGEQY
>TRBV7-2|NA|TRBJ2-5
ASSPFGLQETQY